Given below is one T cell receptor (beta chain) in context. What it binds is not known. RNA was extracted from bulk tissue without any cell sorting. This non-tumor lung sample came from over 3 cm beyond the tumor edge. Newly diagnosed lung cancer patients had thoracic surgery in China, August–late 2014, without prior chemotherapy. This CDR3 comprises 16 residues. Trimming at V came to 4 bases and at J to 5 bases, leaving 12 bases not matched to a gene. CDR1 SGHAT and CDR2 FQNNGV come from the germline V gene. These data belong to a study of tumor and adjacent non-tumor tissue in lung cancer. The overall study: Histology: about twelve adenocarcinoma, a couple of squamous cell carcinoma, 1 small cell lung cancer. Aged about 30 to 76 years, patients included 9 to 11 men and 5 women with stage I to III disease.

Study-level findings and limits: Tumor tissue had significantly higher TCR diversity than normal lung.

The library came from three nested PCR rounds adapted from ARM-PCR protocols. TCRdb recomputed calls from the multiplex PCR reads with MiXCR, one row per CDR3 protein. Altogether 77,000 or so distinct CDR3 sequences are present, less than 85% being singletons, with the ten largest covering approximately 40%. This receptor was identified in a man aged 70-80 years with non-small cell lung cancer. The chain uses TRBV11-2 and TRBJ2-5; 8 bases align to TRBD2. Sequencing was carried out using distant non-tumor lung tissue. CDR3 nucleotide sequence: TGTGCCAGCAGCTCCCGGGCCAGGCGGGGGGCGGAGACCCAGTACTTC. Residues: CASSSRARRGAETQYF.